This TCR beta chain was captured by sequencing in a study of T cells in Graves' hyperthyroidism and ophthalmopathy. Findings and limits, study-wide: Most thyroid clonotypes that were expanded above 0.001 also turned up in blood.

Germline V gives CDR1 SGHTA, CDR2 FQGNSA. The CDR3 extends over 11 amino acids. Amplified TCR beta CDR3 regions came from RNA transcripts. Primed by the HTBI set, a first-round RT-PCR was run on the TCR CDR3. TCRdb re-derived calls from the multiplex PCR reads in MiXCR, one entry per CDR3 protein. The sample includes about 98,000 distinct CDR3 sequences, 35% to 45% seen only once; the top ten take roughly a tenth. Details on this clonotype: The antigen is undetermined.

The source material was peripheral blood or thyroid tissue (not recorded which). V gene TRBV7-2 combines with J gene TRBJ1-5; D ambiguous. This TCR derives from a woman in her 30s with Graves' hyperthyroidism. CDR3 residues: CASTANQPQHF. For the CDR3, the DNA is TGTGCTAGTACTGCAAATCAGCCCCAGCATTTT.